A selection of T cell receptor beta chains follows, all from one sample in a study of OX40 agonist ivuxolimab in advanced cancers. The table came from immunoSEQ multiplex PCR; TCRdb's copy has only in-frame clones and leaves some out. The table has roughly 58,000 clones, about 83% seen once. Material: CD4+ or CD8+ T cells sorted from blood, obtained in a trial of the OX40 agonist ivuxolimab. The origin of the receptors is an adult with an advanced solid tumor such as melanoma, head and neck, liver or kidney cancer. Both conserved end residues are trimmed from each CDR3. The size of a clone is reported for some rows only, either as once, few or many, or as a class for expanded clones.

v_call	clone_size	j_call	cdr3_aa
TRBV27	.	TRBJ2-7	ASSLSLAASQREQY
TRBV20-1	.	TRBJ1-2	SAPGGSGYT
TRBV6-5	.	TRBJ1-1	ASSYGARGPEAF
TRBV30	once	TRBJ2-3	AWTGLAGATQY
TRBV5-4	.	TRBJ1-3	ASSSSTGAVGNTIY
TRBV6-6	.	TRBJ2-1	ASSPLTGPSYNEQF
TRBV30	.	TRBJ1-4	AWSDPGGSNEKLF
TRBV7-9	.	TRBJ1-3	ANAVSADRSGNTIY
TRBV30	.	TRBJ2-7	AWSVNVPGGQY
TRBV7-9	.	TRBJ2-2	ASRPQGPGELF
TRBV21-1	.	TRBJ1-3	ASSKALFLGSENTIY
TRBV29-1	once	TRBJ2-1	SVRTEYNEQF
TRBV9	.	TRBJ2-1	ASSAGLAGGVYNEQF
TRBV18	.	TRBJ1-2	ASSPPTGWYGYT
TRBV10-3	.	TRBJ1-2	AISGPSTAEGYT
TRBV5-1	.	TRBJ2-5	ASSLAGTGEEPQY
TRBV18	.	TRBJ2-3	ASSRYSGPLGDTQY
TRBV29-1	.	TRBJ1-1	SGWTVNTEAF
TRBV9	.	TRBJ2-3	ASSVGTSARDTQY
TRBV5-6	.	TRBJ2-1	ASSARKKEF
TRBV7-3	once	TRBJ1-1	ASSSGMNTEAF
TRBV5-4	few	TRBJ1-1	ASSRPTGGETEAF
TRBV18	once	TRBJ1-1	ASSPLGRDTEAF
TRBV5-1	.	TRBJ1-6	ASSLDGSSYNSPLH